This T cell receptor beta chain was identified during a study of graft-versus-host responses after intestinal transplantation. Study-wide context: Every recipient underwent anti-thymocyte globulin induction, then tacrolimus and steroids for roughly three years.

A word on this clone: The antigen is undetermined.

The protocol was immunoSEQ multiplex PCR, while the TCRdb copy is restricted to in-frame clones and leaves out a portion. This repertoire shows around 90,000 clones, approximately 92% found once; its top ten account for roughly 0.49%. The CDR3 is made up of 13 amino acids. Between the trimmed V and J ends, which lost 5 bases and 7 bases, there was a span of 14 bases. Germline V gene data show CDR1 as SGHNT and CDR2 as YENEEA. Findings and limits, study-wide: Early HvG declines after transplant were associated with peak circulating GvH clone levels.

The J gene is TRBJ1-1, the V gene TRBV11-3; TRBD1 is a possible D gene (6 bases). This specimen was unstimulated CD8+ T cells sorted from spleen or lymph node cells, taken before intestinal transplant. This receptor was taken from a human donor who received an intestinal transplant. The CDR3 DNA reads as TGTGCCAGCAGCACCCAAACAGGGTTTGAAGCTTTCTTT. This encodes CASSTQTGFEAFF.